Sequencing of this T cell receptor beta chain was carried out in a study of blood T cells in healthy people across ages. Points from the study as a whole: Shifts in expanded clonotypes may have been confounded by donor CMV status, which was unknown. Measured against age, TCR beta diversity per million T cells decreased in a roughly linear manner. Naive and antigen-experienced cells were not separated, limiting conclusive comparison.

Germline V gene data show CDR1 as KGHDR and CDR2 as SFDVKD. The CDR3 has 12 residues. The junction had 3 bases not matched to a gene; V was cut back by 8 bases and J by 4 bases. This clonotype was picked up many times. Its antigen remains unidentified. The authors ran a second PCR of about 7 to 11 cycles using a sample-barcoded 5' primer and a J-beta primer mix. Every cDNA molecule carried a tag from a template-switch adaptor bearing 12 random nucleotides. TCRdb used MiXCR to reprocess the 5' RACE reads, holding one entry per CDR3 protein. The sample yields approximately 2,000,000 distinct CDR3 sequences, 39% seen once.

The clonotype originates from a human donor in good health. This chain uses TRBV24-1 with TRBJ2-5; 7 nucleotides match TRBD1. Sequencing input: blood. Here the CDR3 reads CATKGAGETQYF. The DNA of the CDR3 is TGTGCCACCAAGGGGGCTGGAGAGACCCAGTACTTC.